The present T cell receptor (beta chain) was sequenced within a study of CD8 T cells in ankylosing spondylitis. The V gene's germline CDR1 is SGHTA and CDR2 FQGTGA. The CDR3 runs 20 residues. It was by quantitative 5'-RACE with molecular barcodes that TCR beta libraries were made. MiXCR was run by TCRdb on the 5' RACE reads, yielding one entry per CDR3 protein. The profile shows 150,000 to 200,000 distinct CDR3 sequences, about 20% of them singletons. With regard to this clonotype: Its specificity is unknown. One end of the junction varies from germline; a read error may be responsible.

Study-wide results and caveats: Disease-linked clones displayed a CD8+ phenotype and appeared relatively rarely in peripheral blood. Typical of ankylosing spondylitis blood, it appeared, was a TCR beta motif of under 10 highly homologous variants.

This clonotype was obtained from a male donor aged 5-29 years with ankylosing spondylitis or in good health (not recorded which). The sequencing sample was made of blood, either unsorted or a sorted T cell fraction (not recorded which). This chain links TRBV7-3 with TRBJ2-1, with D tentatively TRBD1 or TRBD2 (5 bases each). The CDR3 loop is CASSLRGTRLATHSYNEQLF. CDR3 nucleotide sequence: TGTGCCAGCAGCTTAAGGGGGACGAGGCTGGCAACCCACTCCTACAATGAGCAGCTCTTC.